The TCR beta chain described here comes from a study of blood T cell repertoires in COVID-19. Germline CDR1 and CDR2: ENHRY and SYGVKD. The CDR3 consists of 15 residues. The V gene end was trimmed by 11 bases and the J gene end by 2 bases; junction bases not matched to a gene: 10. Original analysis: Counts of nucleated cells, estimated from reference gene primer amplification, were obtained. Assay: immunoSEQ multiplex PCR; the TCRdb copy retains only in-frame clones and omits some. V and J calls and clone size follow that table, whereas D and trimming were derived from the DNA. Found here are about 260,000 clones, about 82% of them singletons; the top ten hold 2% to 2.5%.

This clonotype was obtained from a woman aged 50 to 65 who had recovered from COVID-19. The chain is built from TRBV10-3 and TRBJ2-7, with 12 bases identical to TRBD2. Sample: PBMCs or T cells enriched from blood (not recorded which). The chain's CDR3 is CAVSSGLAGTYEQYF. CDR3 DNA sequence: TGTGCCGTGTCTTCGGGACTAGCGGGTACCTACGAGCAGTACTTC.